The 23 T cell receptor beta chains in this list originate from one sample, sequenced in a study of blood T cell repertoires in COVID-19. Assay used: immunoSEQ multiplex PCR; TCRdb lists only in-frame clones, some missing. The sample contains 100,000 or so clones, 85% of which appear only once. The sequenced sample consisted of peripheral blood. These receptors were taken from a woman between 70 and 85 years old with active or convalescent COVID-19.

The V gene is TRBV5-1, the J gene TRBJ2-3, with no clear D. V lost 0 bases to trimming and J lost 0 bases, with 8 bases between them. The CDR3 loop spans 15 amino acids. Germline loops: CDR1 SGHRS, CDR2 YFSETQ. Here the CDR3 reads CASSLVASSTDTQYF. In DNA form, the CDR3 reads TGCGCCAGCAGCTTGGTGGCCAGTAGCACAGATACGCAGTATTTT.

This clone was recorded a few times. The gene calls are TRBV12-3 or TRBV12-4 and TRBJ1-5; D is possibly TRBD1 (6 bases). This CDR3 has 13 residues. Trimming took 1 base from V and 8 from J, leaving 9 bases between them. Written as DNA, the CDR3 is TGTGCCAGCAGTTTAGGACAGGAGAAGCCCCAGCATTTT. Its translation: CASSLGQEKPQHF.

This clone was seen more than once but under ten times. The chain is built from TRBV3-1 (or the pseudogene TRBV3-2) and TRBJ2-5, with 11 bases matching TRBD2. CDR1 and CDR2 (germline): LGHDT, YNNKEL (reference sequence). Trimming removed 5 bases from V and 6 bases from J; junction bases left unmatched: 8. The CDR3 has 15 residues. The CDR3 reads CASSTRTSGLKTQYF. For the CDR3, the DNA is TGTGCCAGCAGCACACGGACTAGCGGGCTGAAGACCCAGTACTTC.

This sequence joins TRBV11-2 and TRBJ1-6; 7 nucleotides align to TRBD1. Germline V lookup: CDR1 SGHAT, CDR2 FQNNGV. The CDR3 runs to 13 residues. After removal of 8 bases from V and 10 bases from J, the junction contained 8 bases not matched to a gene. The DNA of the CDR3 is TGTGCCAGCTCGAGACAGGGAGGCTCACCCCTCCACTTT. It codes for CASSRQGGSPLHF.

The J gene is TRBJ2-5, the V gene TRBV5-1, with 9 bases fitting TRBD2. Germline V CDR1 and CDR2: SGHRS, YFSETQ. The length of the CDR3 is 16 residues. Trimming removed 1 base from V and 4 bases from J; junction bases left unmatched: 8. DNA for the CDR3: TGCGCCAGCAGCTTGAATTCTCCTAGCGGGGCAGAGACCCAGTACTTC. Encoded protein: CASSLNSPSGAETQYF. The full variable domain, rest sourced from reference TRBV5-1 and TRBJ2-5, is KAGVTQTPRYLIKTRGQQVTLSCSPISGHRSVSWYQQTPGQGLQFLFEYFSETQRNKGNFPGRFSGRQFSNSRSEMNVSTLELGDSALYLCASSLNSPSGAETQYFGPGTRLLVL.

V usage is TRBV10-1 and J usage is TRBJ2-2, with 11 bases aligning to TRBD1. With 6 bases clipped from V and 5 bases from J, the junction kept 5 bases outside the gene matches. The CDR3 loop spans 15 amino acids. Germline V gene lookup returns CDR1 WNHNN and CDR2 SYGVQD (reference sequence). The CDR3 is CASRDGTGGTGELFF. In DNA form, the CDR3 reads TGCGCCAGCAGAGATGGGACAGGGGGGACCGGGGAGCTGTTTTTT.

The chain combines TRBV9 with TRBJ1-4; tentative D call: TRBD1 (6 bases). The CDR3 extends over 14 amino acids. Trimming cost V 0 bases and J 8 bases, with 11 bases left between them. The germline V gene has CDR1 SGDLS and CDR2 YYNGEE. The CDR3 sequence is CASSVGGREEKLFF. The CDR3 DNA is TGTGCCAGCAGCGTAGGGGGGCGAGAGGAAAAACTGTTTTTT.

The J gene is TRBJ1-2, the V gene TRBV24-1, with 7 bases lining up with TRBD1. CDR1 and CDR2 from the germline V gene are KGHDR and SFDVKD. J lost 6 bases, V lost 11 bases, and 11 bases had no gene match. The CDR3 covers 13 residues. CDR3 sequence: CANIQRQGDGYTF. CDR3 bases: TGTGCCAACATACAGCGACAGGGCGATGGCTACACCTTC.

The chain recombines TRBV15 with TRBJ2-1; D is possibly TRBD2 (5 bases). V was trimmed by 0 bases and J by 9 bases, leaving 12 bases between them. This CDR3 region has 14 residues. Germline CDR1 and CDR2: LNHNV and YYDKDF (reference sequence). The CDR3 spells CATSRDEGDGEQFF. In nucleotides, the CDR3 is TGTGCCACCAGCAGAGATGAGGGAGACGGTGAGCAGTTCTTC.

This sequence joins TRBV7-2 and TRBJ2-7; TRBD2 matches at 7 bases. Germline trimming cut 6 bases from V and 1 base from J; bases unmatched to any gene: 9. In germline, CDR1 is SGHTA, CDR2 FQGNSA. The CDR3 loop spans 15 amino acids. CDR3 sequence: CASSFYSSGSYEQYF. In DNA form, the CDR3 reads TGTGCCAGCAGTTTTTACTCTAGCGGATCCTACGAGCAGTACTTC.

This chain joins TRBV21-1 and TRBJ1-5; the table's TRBD1 call for D was not verified on the DNA. TRBV21-1 is tagged as a pseudogene. The CDR3 has 16 residues. CDR3 sequence (DNA): TGTGCCAGAGCATCGGGGGGACAGGGGGACAATCAGCCCCAGCATTTT. This encodes CARASGGQGDNQPQHF.

This chain links TRBV25-1 with TRBJ2-2; 7 nucleotides align to TRBD2. Trimming took 7 bases from V and 3 from J; bases not matched to a gene: 11. This CDR3 contains 16 residues. CDR1 and CDR2 (germline): MGHDK, SYGVNS. In DNA form, the CDR3 reads TGTGCCAGCACTGATCCGGGGGGAAGGGACACCGGGGAGCTGTTTTTT. Translation: CASTDPGGRDTGELFF. The full variable domain, rest sourced from reference TRBV25-1 and TRBJ2-2, is EADIYQTPRYLVIGTGKKITLECSQTMGHDKMYWYQQDPGMELHLIHYSYGVNSTEKGDLSSESTVSRIRTEHFPLTLESARPSHTSQYLCASTDPGGRDTGELFFGEGSRLTVL.

V gene TRBV15 combines with J gene TRBJ2-2, with a weak D call TRBD2 (7 bases). Germline V gives CDR1 LNHNV, CDR2 YYDKDF (reference sequence). With 0 bases removed from V and 4 bases from J, the gap between germline ends came to 12 bases. The CDR3 runs 16 residues. This CDR3 is CATSRDRRGGTGELFF. The CDR3 nucleotides read TGTGCCACCAGCAGAGATAGAAGGGGGGGCACCGGGGAGCTGTTTTTT.

This sequence joins TRBV4-2 and TRBJ1-6; D uncertain. V was clipped by 3 bases and J by 10 bases, with 13 bases between them. This CDR3 contains 14 residues. Germline lookup yields CDR1 LGHNA and CDR2 YNFKEQ. Here the CDR3 DNA reads TGTGCCAGCAGCCACCCAGGTGGAAGCTCACCCCTCCACTTT. Translating gives CASSHPGGSSPLHF.

This clone appeared a few times. This chain connects TRBV7-6 to TRBJ1-1; D gene ambiguous. Germline assignment: CDR1 SGHVS and CDR2 FNYEAQ. The V gene lost 4 bases and the J gene lost 1 base, with 13 bases spanning the gap. The CDR3 length is 15 residues. CDR3 nucleotides: TGTGCCAGCAGCTCGGGTCCCGACGGGAACACTGAAGCTTTCTTT. Protein sequence: CASSSGPDGNTEAFF. Full variable domain (remainder filled in from reference TRBV7-6 and TRBJ1-1): GAGVSQSPRYKVTKRGQDVALRCDPISGHVSLYWYRQALGQGPEFLTYFNYEAQQDKSGLPNDRFSAERPEGSISTLTIQRTEQRDSAMYRCASSSGPDGNTEAFFGQGTRLTVV.

The rearrangement links TRBV30 to TRBJ2-7, with 7 bases matching TRBD2. The germline V gene encodes CDR1 GTSNPN and CDR2 SVGIG (reference sequence). The CDR3 consists of 21 residues. J lost 2 bases, V lost 2 bases, and 27 bases had no gene match. CDR3 in amino acids: CAWSNFLRGVIGGSRTYEQYF. The DNA for the CDR3 is TGTGCCTGGAGTAATTTCTTGCGTGGCGTGATAGGCGGGAGCCGTACCTACGAGCAGTACTTC.

The chain links TRBV19 to TRBJ2-7, with 7 bases aligning to TRBD1. This CDR3 contains 12 residues. CDR1 LNHDA and CDR2 SQIVND come from the germline V gene (reference sequence). Unmatched junction bases numbered 7, after V lost 5 bases and J lost 9 bases. The CDR3 bases are TGTGCCAGTAGTGAAGACCGGGACAGGCAGTACTTC. Translation: CASSEDRDRQYF.

The chain recombines TRBV12-3 or TRBV12-4 with TRBJ1-2; weak D call: TRBD1 (6 bases). The CDR3 totals 13 residues. V lost 5 bases to trimming and J lost 6 bases, with 13 bases between them. CDR3 amino acids: CASSPYYRDGYTF. The DNA of the CDR3 is TGTGCCAGCAGTCCTTACTACAGGGATGGCTACACCTTC.

The chain carries TRBV30 and TRBJ2-1; the match to TRBD1 covers 7 bases. Per the germline V gene, CDR1 is GTSNPN and CDR2 is SVGIG (reference sequence). This CDR3 has 12 amino acids. The J segment lost 10 bases and the V segment lost 4 bases, leaving 7 bases of the junction unmatched. The DNA of the CDR3 is TGTGCCTGGACCCGACAGGGCGGGGAGCAGTTCTTC. This gives the protein CAWTRQGGEQFF.

This sequence joins TRBV19 and TRBJ1-3, with 10 positions matching TRBD1. The V gene end was trimmed by 8 bases and the J gene end by 1 base; junction bases not matched to a gene: 8. The V gene's germline CDR1 is LNHDA and CDR2 SQIVND (reference sequence). This CDR3 spans 16 amino acids. CDR3 region: CASRLPGQGSGNTIYF. The CDR3 coding sequence is TGTGCCAGTCGTTTACCGGGACAGGGGTCTGGAAACACCATATATTTT.

This clone occurred a few times. This chain uses TRBV7-9 with TRBJ1-1, with D unclear. Germline V CDR1 and CDR2: SEHNR, FQNEAQ (reference sequence). There are 14 residues in the CDR3. Between the trimmed V and J ends, which lost 1 base and 4 bases, there was a span of 10 bases. The CDR3: CASSLGQVGTEAFF. As DNA, the CDR3 is TGTGCCAGCAGCTTAGGTCAGGTGGGCACTGAAGCTTTCTTT.

The chain joins TRBV5-4 to TRBJ1-1; 9 nucleotides agree with TRBD1. J was trimmed by 3 bases and V by 5 bases; bases with no gene match: 8. The CDR3 covers 15 residues. Germline CDR1 is SGHNT and CDR2 is YYREEE (reference sequence). The CDR3 sequence is CASSSPTGGDTEAFF. In DNA form, the CDR3 reads TGTGCCAGCAGTTCCCCGACAGGGGGAGACACTGAAGCTTTCTTT.

The rearrangement uses TRBV4-3 and TRBJ1-6, with D perhaps TRBD1 (6 bases). The CDR3 length is 17 residues. V was pared by 0 bases and J by 1 base, with 10 bases between. Germline V gives CDR1 LGHNA, CDR2 YSLEER. Here the CDR3 reads CASSQEATGSYNSPLHF. CDR3 bases: TGCGCCAGCAGCCAAGAAGCGACAGGTTCCTATAATTCACCCCTCCACTTT.